This T cell receptor beta chain is drawn from a study of T cell changes during pregnancy in multiple sclerosis. The repertoire was sequenced with immunoSEQ multiplex PCR; TCRdb's copy has only in-frame clones and lacks some. The profile shows tens of thousands of clones, about 90% of them singletons. Trimming pared 6 bases from V and 3 bases from J, leaving 21 bases between. CDR1 is SGHTS and CDR2 is YDEGEE in the germline V gene. CDR3 length: 16 residues. This clone was found many times. The clonotype originates from a female donor with multiple sclerosis, enrolled in a pregnancy study. This chain uses TRBV5-8 with TRBJ1-1; possible D gene TRBD1, 6 bases. Sequencing was performed on CD8+ T cells from peripheral blood mononuclear cells, taken after pregnancy. The CDR3 DNA sequence: TGTGCCAGCATCGGGGGGGCAGGGTCGTATGACACTGAAGCTTTCTTT. Its translation is CASIGGAGSYDTEAFF.